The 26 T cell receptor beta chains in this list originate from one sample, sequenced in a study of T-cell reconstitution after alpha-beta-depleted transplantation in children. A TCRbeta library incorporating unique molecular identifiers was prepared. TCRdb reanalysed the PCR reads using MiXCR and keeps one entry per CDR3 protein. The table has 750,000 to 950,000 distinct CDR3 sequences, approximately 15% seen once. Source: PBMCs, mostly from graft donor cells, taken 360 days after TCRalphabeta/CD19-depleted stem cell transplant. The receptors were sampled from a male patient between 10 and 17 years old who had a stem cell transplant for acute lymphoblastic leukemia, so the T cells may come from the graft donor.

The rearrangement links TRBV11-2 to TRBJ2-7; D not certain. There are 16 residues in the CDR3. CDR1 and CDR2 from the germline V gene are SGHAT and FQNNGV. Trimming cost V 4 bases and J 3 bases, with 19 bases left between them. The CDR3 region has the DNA TGTGCCAGCAGCTCGATAAGGACGCCGATGGGCTACGAGCAGTACTTC. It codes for CASSSIRTPMGYEQYF. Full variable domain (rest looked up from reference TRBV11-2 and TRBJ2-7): EAGVAQSPRYKIIEKRQSVAFWCNPISGHATLYWYQQILGQGPKLLIQFQNNGVVDDSQLPKDRFSAERLKGVDSTLKIQPAKLEDSAVYLCASSSIRTPMGYEQYFGPGTRLTVT.

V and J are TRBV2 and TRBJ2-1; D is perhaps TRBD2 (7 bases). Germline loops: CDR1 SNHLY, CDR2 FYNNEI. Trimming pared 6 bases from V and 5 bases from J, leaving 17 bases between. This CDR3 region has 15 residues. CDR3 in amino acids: CASRGGGGGHNEQFF. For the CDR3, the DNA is TGTGCCAGCAGGGGCGGGGGAGGGGGACACAATGAGCAGTTCTTC.

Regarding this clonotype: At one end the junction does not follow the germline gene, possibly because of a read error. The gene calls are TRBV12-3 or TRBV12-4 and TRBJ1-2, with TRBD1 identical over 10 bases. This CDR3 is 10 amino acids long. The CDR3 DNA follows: TGTGCCAGCAGTCCCCGGACAGGGGGCTTC. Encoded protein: CASSPRTGGF.

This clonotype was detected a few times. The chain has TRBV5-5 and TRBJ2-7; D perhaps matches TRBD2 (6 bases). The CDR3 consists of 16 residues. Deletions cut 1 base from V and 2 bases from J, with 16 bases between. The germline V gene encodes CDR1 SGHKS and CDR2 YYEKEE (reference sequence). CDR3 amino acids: CASSLMGRTPTYEQYF. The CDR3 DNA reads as TGTGCCAGCAGCTTGATGGGGAGGACACCGACCTACGAGCAGTACTTC.

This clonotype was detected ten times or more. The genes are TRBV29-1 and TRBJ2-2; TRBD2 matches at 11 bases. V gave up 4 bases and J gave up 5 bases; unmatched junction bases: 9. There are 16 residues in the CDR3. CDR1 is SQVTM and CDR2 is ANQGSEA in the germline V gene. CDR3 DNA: TGCAGCGTTGGAGGTCTAGCGGGAGGTATAACCGGGGAGCTGTTTTTT. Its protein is CSVGGLAGGITGELFF.

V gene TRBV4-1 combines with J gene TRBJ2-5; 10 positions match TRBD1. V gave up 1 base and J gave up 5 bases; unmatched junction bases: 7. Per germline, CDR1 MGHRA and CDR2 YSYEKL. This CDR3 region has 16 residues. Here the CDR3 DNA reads TGCGCCAGCAGCCAAGTCCGGACAGGGGGTACGGAGACCCAGTACTTC. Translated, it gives CASSQVRTGGTETQYF.

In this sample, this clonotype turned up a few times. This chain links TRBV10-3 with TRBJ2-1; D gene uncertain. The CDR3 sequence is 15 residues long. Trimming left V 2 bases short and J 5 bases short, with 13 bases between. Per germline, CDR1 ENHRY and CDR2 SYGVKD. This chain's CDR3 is CAISEVSNSNNEQFF. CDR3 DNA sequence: TGTGCCATCAGTGAGGTGTCGAATTCGAACAATGAGCAGTTCTTC.

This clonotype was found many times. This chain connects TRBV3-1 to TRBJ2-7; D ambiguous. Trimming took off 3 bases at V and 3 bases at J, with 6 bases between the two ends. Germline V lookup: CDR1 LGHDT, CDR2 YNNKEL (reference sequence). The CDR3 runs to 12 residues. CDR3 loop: CASSQRIYEQYF. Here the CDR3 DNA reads TGTGCCAGCAGCCAGAGAATCTACGAGCAGTACTTC.

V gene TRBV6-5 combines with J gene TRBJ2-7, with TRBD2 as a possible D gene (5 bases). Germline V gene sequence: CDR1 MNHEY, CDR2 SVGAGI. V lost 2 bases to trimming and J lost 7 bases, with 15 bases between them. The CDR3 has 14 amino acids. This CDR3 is CASSYLLDSREQYF. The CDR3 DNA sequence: TGTGCCAGCAGTTACCTCCTGGACTCTAGGGAGCAGTACTTC.

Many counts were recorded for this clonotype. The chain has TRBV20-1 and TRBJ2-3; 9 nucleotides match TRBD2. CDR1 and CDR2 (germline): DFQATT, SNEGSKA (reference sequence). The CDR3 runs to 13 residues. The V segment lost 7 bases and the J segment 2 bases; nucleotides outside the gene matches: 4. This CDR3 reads CSGAGGTTDTQYF. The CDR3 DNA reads TGCAGTGGAGCGGGAGGAACCACAGATACGCAGTATTTT.

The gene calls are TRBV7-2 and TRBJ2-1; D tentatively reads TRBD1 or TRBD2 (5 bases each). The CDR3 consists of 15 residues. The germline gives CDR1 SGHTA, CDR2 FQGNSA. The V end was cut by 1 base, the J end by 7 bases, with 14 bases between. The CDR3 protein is CASSLEGRVSNEQFF. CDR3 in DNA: TGTGCCAGCAGCTTAGAGGGACGGGTCAGTAATGAGCAGTTCTTC. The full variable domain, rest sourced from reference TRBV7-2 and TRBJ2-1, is GAGVSQSPSNKVTEKGKDVELRCDPISGHTALYWYRQSLGQGLEFLIYFQGNSAPDKSGLPSDRFSAERTGGSVSTLTIQRTQQEDSAVYLCASSLEGRVSNEQFFGPGTRLTVL.

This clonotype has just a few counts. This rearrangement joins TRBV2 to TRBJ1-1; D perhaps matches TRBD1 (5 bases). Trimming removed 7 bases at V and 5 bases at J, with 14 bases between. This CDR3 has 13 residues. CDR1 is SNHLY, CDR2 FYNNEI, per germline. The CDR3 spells CASKLEGSTEAFF. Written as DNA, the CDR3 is TGTGCCAGCAAACTGGAGGGGTCAACTGAAGCTTTCTTT.

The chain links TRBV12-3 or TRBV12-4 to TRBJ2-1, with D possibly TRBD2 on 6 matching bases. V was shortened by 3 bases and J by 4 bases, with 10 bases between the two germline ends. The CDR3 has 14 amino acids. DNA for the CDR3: TGTGCCAGCAGTTTGGGGACTCGTTACAATGAGCAGTTCTTC. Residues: CASSLGTRYNEQFF.

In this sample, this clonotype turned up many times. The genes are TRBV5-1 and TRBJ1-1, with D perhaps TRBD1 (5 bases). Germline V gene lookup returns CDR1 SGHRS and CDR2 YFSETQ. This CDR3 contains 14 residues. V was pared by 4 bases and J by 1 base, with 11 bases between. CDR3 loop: CASSPWGGNTEAFF. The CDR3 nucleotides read TGCGCCAGCAGCCCATGGGGGGGGAACACTGAAGCTTTCTTT. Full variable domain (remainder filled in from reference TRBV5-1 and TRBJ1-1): KAGVTQTPRYLIKTRGQQVTLSCSPISGHRSVSWYQQTPGQGLQFLFEYFSETQRNKGNFPGRFSGRQFSNSRSEMNVSTLELGDSALYLCASSPWGGNTEAFFGQGTRLTVV.

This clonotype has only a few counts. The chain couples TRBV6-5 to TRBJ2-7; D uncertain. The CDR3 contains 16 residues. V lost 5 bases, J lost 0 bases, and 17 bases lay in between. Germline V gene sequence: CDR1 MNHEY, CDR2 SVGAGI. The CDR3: CASSVLRPGPSYEQYF. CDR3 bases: TGTGCCAGCAGTGTACTACGCCCAGGCCCCTCCTACGAGCAGTACTTC.

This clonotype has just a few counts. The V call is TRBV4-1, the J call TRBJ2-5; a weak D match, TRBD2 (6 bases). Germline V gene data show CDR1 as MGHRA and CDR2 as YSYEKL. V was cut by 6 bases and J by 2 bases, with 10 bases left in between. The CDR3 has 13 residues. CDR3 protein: CASRPAGQETQYF. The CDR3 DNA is TGCGCCAGCAGACCGGCGGGGCAAGAGACCCAGTACTTC.

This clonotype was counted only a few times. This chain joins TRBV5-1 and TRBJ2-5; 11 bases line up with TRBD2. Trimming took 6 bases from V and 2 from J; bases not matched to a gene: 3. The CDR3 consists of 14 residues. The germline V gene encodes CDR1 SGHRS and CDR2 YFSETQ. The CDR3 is CASTGTSGQETQYF. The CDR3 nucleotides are TGCGCCAGCACCGGGACTAGCGGACAAGAGACCCAGTACTTC.

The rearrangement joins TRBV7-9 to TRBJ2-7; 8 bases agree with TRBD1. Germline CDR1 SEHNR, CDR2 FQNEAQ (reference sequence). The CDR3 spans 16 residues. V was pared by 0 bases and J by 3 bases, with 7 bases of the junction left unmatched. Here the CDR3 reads CASSLATGDFVYEQYF. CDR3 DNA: TGTGCCAGCAGCTTAGCGACAGGGGATTTTGTCTACGAGCAGTACTTC. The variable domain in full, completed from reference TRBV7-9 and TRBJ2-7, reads DTGVSQNPRHKITKRGQNVTFRCDPISEHNRLYWYRQTLGQGPEFLTYFQNEAQLEKSRLLSDRFSAERPKGSFSTLEIQRTEQGDSAMYLCASSLATGDFVYEQYFGPGTRLTVT.

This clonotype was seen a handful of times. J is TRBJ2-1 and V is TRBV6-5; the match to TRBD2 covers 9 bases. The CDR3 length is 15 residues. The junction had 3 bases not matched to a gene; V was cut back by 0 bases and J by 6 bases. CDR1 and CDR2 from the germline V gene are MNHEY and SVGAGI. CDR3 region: CASSYSGTSSNEQFF. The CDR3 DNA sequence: TGTGCCAGCAGTTACTCTGGGACTAGCAGCAATGAGCAGTTCTTC.

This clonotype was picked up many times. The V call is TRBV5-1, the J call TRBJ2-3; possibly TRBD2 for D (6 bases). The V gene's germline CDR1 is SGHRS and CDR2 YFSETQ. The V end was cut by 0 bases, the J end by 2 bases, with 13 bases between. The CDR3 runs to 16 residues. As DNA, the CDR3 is TGCGCCAGCAGCTTGGTCTCAAGGGGACTCACAGATACGCAGTATTTT. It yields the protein CASSLVSRGLTDTQYF.

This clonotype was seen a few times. The CDR3 DNA follows: TGTGCCAGCAGTGAAACGGTCTCGCTGGGGACGCAGTATTTT. Translated, it gives CASSETVSLGTQYF. The gene calls are TRBV6-1 and TRBJ2-3; the D is unclear. Trimming removed 2 bases at V and 9 bases at J, with 15 bases between. Per the germline V gene, CDR1 is MNHNS and CDR2 is SASEGT. The CDR3 spans 14 residues.

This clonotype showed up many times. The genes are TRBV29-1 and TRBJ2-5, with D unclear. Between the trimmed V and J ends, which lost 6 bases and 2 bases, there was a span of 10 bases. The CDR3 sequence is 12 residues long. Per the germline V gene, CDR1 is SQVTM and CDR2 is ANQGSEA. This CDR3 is CSVGFGQETQYF. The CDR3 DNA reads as TGCAGCGTGGGCTTTGGGCAAGAGACCCAGTACTTC.

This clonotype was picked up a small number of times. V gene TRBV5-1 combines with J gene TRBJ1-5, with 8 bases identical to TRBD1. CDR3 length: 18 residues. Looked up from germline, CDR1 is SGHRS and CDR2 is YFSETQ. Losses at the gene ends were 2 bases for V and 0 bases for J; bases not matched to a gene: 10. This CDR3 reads CASSFRRGRISSNQPQHF. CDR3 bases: TGCGCCAGCAGCTTTCGCAGGGGGCGCATTAGTAGCAATCAGCCCCAGCATTTT.

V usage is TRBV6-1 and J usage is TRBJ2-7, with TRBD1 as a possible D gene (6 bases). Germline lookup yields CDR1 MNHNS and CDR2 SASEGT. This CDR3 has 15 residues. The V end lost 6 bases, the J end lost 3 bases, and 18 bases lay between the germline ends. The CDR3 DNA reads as TGTGCCAGCAGAAGACCGACAGGAGGAGGCTACGAGCAGTACTTC. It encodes CASRRPTGGGYEQYF.

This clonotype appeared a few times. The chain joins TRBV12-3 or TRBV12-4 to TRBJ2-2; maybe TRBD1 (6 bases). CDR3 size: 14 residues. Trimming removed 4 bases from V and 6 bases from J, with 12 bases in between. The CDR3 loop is CASSSAQGPGELFF. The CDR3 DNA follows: TGTGCCAGCAGTTCTGCACAGGGTCCCGGGGAGCTGTTTTTT.

The CDR3 DNA follows: TGTGCCAGCAGTTACAGACAGGAGCCGTGGGAGACCCAGTACTTC. Encoded protein: CASSYRQEPWETQYF. The V gene is TRBV28, the J gene TRBJ2-5, with D possibly TRBD1 on 6 matching bases. The V end lost 4 bases, the J end lost 5 bases, and 17 bases lay between the germline ends. CDR3 length equals 15 residues. Germline V lookup: CDR1 MDHEN, CDR2 SYDVKM.